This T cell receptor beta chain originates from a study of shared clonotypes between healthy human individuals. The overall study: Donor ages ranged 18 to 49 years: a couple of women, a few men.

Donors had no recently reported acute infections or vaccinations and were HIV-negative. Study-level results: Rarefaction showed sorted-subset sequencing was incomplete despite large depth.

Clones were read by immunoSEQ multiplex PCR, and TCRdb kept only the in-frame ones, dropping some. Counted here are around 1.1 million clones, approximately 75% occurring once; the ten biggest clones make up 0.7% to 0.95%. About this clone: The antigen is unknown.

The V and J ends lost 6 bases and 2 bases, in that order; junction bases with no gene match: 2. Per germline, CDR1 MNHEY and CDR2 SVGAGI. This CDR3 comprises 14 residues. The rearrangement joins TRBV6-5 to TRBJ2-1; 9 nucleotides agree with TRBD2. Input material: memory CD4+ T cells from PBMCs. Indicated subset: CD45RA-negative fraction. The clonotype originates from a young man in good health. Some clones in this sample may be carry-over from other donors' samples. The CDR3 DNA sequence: TGTGCCAGCAGAGCTAGCGGGACCTACAATGAGCAGTTCTTC. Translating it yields CASRASGTYNEQFF.